These T cell receptor beta chains were read from a single sample in a study of vaccination and CD4 T cells after COVID-19. Which antigens these TCRs recognize remains unknown. TCRdb fed the PCR reads into MiXCR, producing one record per CDR3 protein. The sample lists roughly 17,000 distinct CDR3 sequences, about 38% occurring once. The specimen was CD4+ T cells from blood, cultured in vitro. The receptors here all came from a human donor who had recovered from COVID-19. The CDR3 runs from the conserved cysteine through the conserved F or W. D genes are given only for firm matches. Clone size is given for some rows only: seen once, a few or many times, or a class if the clone is expanded.

NA	NA	TRBV2	TRBJ2-7	TGTGCCAGCAGTGGGTCTCGCCTGGGGAACGAGCAGTACTTC	CASSGSRLGNEQYF
NA	NA	TRBV7-2	TRBJ2-3	TGTGCCAGCAGCGTAGTCACAGATACGCAGTATTTT	CASSVVTDTQYF
few	NA	TRBV4-1	TRBJ1-6	TGCGCCAGCAGCCTTACTGGTATAAATTCACCCCTCCACTTT	CASSLTGINSPLHF
few	TRBD2	TRBV6-2/TRBV6-3	TRBJ2-1	TGTGCCAGCAGGAGGACTAGCTCTTACAATGAGCAGTTCTTC	CASRRTSSYNEQFF
NA	TRBD2	TRBV7-6	TRBJ2-1	TGTGCCAGCAGCCACGGGACTACCACCGACCTGAGCTCCTACAATGAGCAGTTCTTC	CASSHGTTTDLSSYNEQFF
few	NA	TRBV7-3	TRBJ1-6	TGTGCCAGCAGCTTAAAGGGACAACGGGATTCACCCCTCCACTTT	CASSLKGQRDSPLHF
NA	NA	TRBV4-2	TRBJ2-7	TGTGCCAGCAGCCAAGATAGGACTAACTACGAGCAGTACTTC	CASSQDRTNYEQYF
NA	TRBD2	TRBV20-1	TRBJ2-7	TGCAGTGCTAGAGATGTACTAGCGGGAGACAACTACGAGCAGTACTTC	CSARDVLAGDNYEQYF
NA	NA	TRBV3-1	TRBJ2-1	TGTGCCAGCAGCCAAGAAATAGGTTCCAATGAGCAGTTCTTC	CASSQEIGSNEQFF
NA	TRBD2	TRBV6-2/TRBV6-3	TRBJ2-1	TGTGCCAGCACCTCGACTAGCGGGGGCGGGAGTGAGCAGTTCTTC	CASTSTSGGGSEQFF
few	NA	TRBV20-1	TRBJ2-3	TGCAGTGCAACTACAGGGGGGGTAACAGATACGCAGTATTTT	CSATTGGVTDTQYF
NA	NA	TRBV6-1	TRBJ2-7	TGTGCCAGCAGTGAAATAGTACTAAACTCCTACGAGCAGTACTTC	CASSEIVLNSYEQYF
once	TRBD2	TRBV5-4	TRBJ2-6	TGTGCCAGCAGCCCGGGGGGGGACACTGGGGCCAACGTCCTGACTTTC	CASSPGGDTGANVLTF
NA	NA	TRBV15	TRBJ1-1	TGTGCCACCAGCAGAGCGGTTGGCGGGGGCACTGAAGCTTTCTTT	CATSRAVGGGTEAFF
NA	TRBD1	TRBV19	TRBJ2-3	TGTGCCAGTTTCCCCAAGTCCGGGACAGGCACAGATACGCAGTATTTT	CASFPKSGTGTDTQYF
NA	NA	TRBV20-1	TRBJ2-7	TGCAGTGCTAATGGAGTCAGGAGGAGCTACGAGCAGTACTTC	CSANGVRRSYEQYF
once	TRBD1	TRBV5-1	TRBJ2-3	TGCGCCAGCAGCTCGGGACAGGGGCACACAGATACGCAGTATTTT	CASSSGQGHTDTQYF
NA	NA	TRBV9	TRBJ1-1	TGTGCCAGCAGCGTAGTAAGGGGGACAACGAACACTGAAGCTTTCTTT	CASSVVRGTTNTEAFF
NA	NA	TRBV12-3/TRBV12-4	TRBJ2-7	TGTGCCAGCAGTTTTATGGACACCAACTACGAGCAGTACTTC	CASSFMDTNYEQYF
NA	TRBD2	TRBV6-2/TRBV6-3	TRBJ2-7	TGTGCCAGCAGGGGGACTAGCACGCCCGAGCAGTACTTC	CASRGTSTPEQYF
NA	NA	TRBV20-1	TRBJ2-7	TGCAGTATACCCTTAGGTGCGTCCGCAGGGAGCCACGAGCAGTACTTC	CSIPLGASAGSHEQYF
few	TRBD2	TRBV19	TRBJ2-3	TGTGCCAGTAGTACTAGCGGGTGGAACCCAGATACGCAGTATTTT	CASSTSGWNPDTQYF
NA	TRBD2	TRBV12-3/TRBV12-4	TRBJ2-7	TGTGCCAGCAGCTCCGTGGCTAGCGGGAGAGCGTACGAGCAGTACTTC	CASSSVASGRAYEQYF
NA	NA	TRBV7-9	TRBJ1-1	TGTGCCAGCAGCTGGTCCCGGGACACGAACACTGAAGCTTTCTTT	CASSWSRDTNTEAFF
few	NA	TRBV20-1	TRBJ1-2	TGCAGTGCTTCTAACAGGGTCTATGGCTACACCTTC	CSASNRVYGYTF
NA	NA	TRBV6-2/TRBV6-3	TRBJ2-1	TGTGCCAGCAGTCGACAGAGCTCCTACAATGAGCAGTTCTTC	CASSRQSSYNEQFF
NA	NA	TRBV2	TRBJ2-7	TGTGCCAGCAGCTCGATCTTGGGACCCCTCGACGAGCAGTACTTC	CASSSILGPLDEQYF
few	TRBD1	TRBV6-1	TRBJ2-7	TGTGCCAGCCGGACAGGGGTGTATTACGAGCAGTACTTC	CASRTGVYYEQYF
few	NA	TRBV27	TRBJ2-6	TGTGCCAGCAGTCTTTTGTTCTCTGGGGCCAACGTCCTGACTTTC	CASSLLFSGANVLTF
few	NA	TRBV20-1	TRBJ2-2	TGCAGTGCTAGAGACCCGCAGGGGGGGAACACCGGGGAGCTGTTTTTT	CSARDPQGGNTGELFF
NA	TRBD2	TRBV20-1	TRBJ2-1	TGCAGTGTTAGGGAGGGCAATGAGCAGTTCTTC	CSVREGNEQFF
NA	NA	TRBV19	TRBJ2-5	TGTGCCAGTAGTAAACCCCAAGAGACCCAGTACTTC	CASSKPQETQYF
once	NA	TRBV4-1	TRBJ2-7	TGCGCCAGCAGCCAAGATGGGACCAACAGACCGAGCTCCTACGAGCAGTACTTC	CASSQDGTNRPSSYEQYF
NA	TRBD1	TRBV10-3	TRBJ1-1	TGTGCCACCCACGGACAGGGCAATGTGGGCACTGAAGCTTTCTTT	CATHGQGNVGTEAFF
NA	NA	TRBV7-2	TRBJ2-3	TGTGCCAGCAGCTCGGCCCGGACCGTACATACGCAGTATTTT	CASSSARTVHTQYF
NA	TRBD2	TRBV12-3/TRBV12-4	TRBJ2-7	TGTGCCAGCAGTTCCGGGGGACTAGCGGGTGGAACTTCCTACGAGCAGTACTTC	CASSSGGLAGGTSYEQYF
NA	TRBD2	TRBV25-1	TRBJ2-4	TGTGCCAGCAGTTTAGCGGGAGAAGTAAACATTCAGTACTTC	CASSLAGEVNIQYF